A selection of T cell receptor beta chains follows, all from one sample in a study of T cells after yellow fever vaccination. TCRdb re-called the 5' RACE reads with MiXCR, one entry per CDR3 protein. The top ten clones hold roughly 26% of a sample with about 340,000 distinct CDR3 sequences, around 4.1% of them seen once. The sample here was PBMCs, taken 5 days after the yellow fever booster vaccination. These receptors were collected from a young man who received the YFV17D yellow fever vaccine. Each CDR3 is given with its conserved first and last residue. Fields, in order: J gene, D gene, V gene, clone size, CDR3 protein, CDR3 DNA. The D gene is left open where the match is weak. Size is stated for part of the rows, as once, few or many counts, or as a class when the clone is expanded.

>TRBJ1-1|NA|TRBV2|NA
CASSGEQGAGTEAFF
TGTGCCAGCAGCGGAGAACAGGGCGCGGGGACTGAAGCTTTCTTT
>TRBJ2-3|NA|TRBV29-1|medium-sized
CSVGISGRTDTQYF
TGCAGCGTTGGAATTAGCGGAAGGACAGATACGCAGTATTTT
>TRBJ2-1|NA|TRBV4-3|few
CASRQLGANEQFF
TGCGCCAGCAGACAATTGGGGGCCAATGAGCAGTTCTTC
>TRBJ1-6|NA|TRBV12-3/TRBV12-4|NA
CASSLGIYNSPLHF
TGTGCCAGCAGTCTCGGGATATATAATTCACCCCTCCACTTT
>TRBJ2-2|NA|TRBV11-1|many
CASSLMNTGELFF
TGTGCCAGCAGTTTGATGAACACCGGGGAGCTGTTTTTT
>TRBJ1-1|NA|TRBV12-3/TRBV12-4|many
CASSSPGSVEAFF
TGTGCCAGCAGTTCCCCAGGGAGCGTAGAAGCTTTCTTT
>TRBJ1-4|NA|TRBV12-3/TRBV12-4|NA
CASSFGVEKLFF
TGTGCCAGCAGTTTCGGAGTTGAAAAACTGTTTTTT
>TRBJ1-2|TRBD1|TRBV11-2|few
CASSFARQGSYGYTF
TGTGCCAGCAGCTTCGCTCGACAGGGGTCCTATGGCTACACCTTC
>TRBJ2-7|TRBD2|TRBV15|many
CATSRDPGGADEQYF
TGTGCCACCAGCAGAGATCCCGGGGGGGCGGACGAGCAGTACTTC
>TRBJ2-1|NA|TRBV28|NA
CASTLGGNEQFF
TGTGCCAGCACCCTGGGGGGCAATGAGCAGTTCTTC
>TRBJ1-5|NA|TRBV7-9|few
CASSPGQINQPQHF
TGTGCCAGCAGCCCCGGACAGATTAATCAGCCCCAGCATTTT
>TRBJ2-1|TRBD1|TRBV4-1|few
CASSQGQGANEQFF
TGCGCCAGCAGCCAAGGGCAGGGGGCTAATGAGCAGTTCTTC
>TRBJ2-7|TRBD2|TRBV12-3/TRBV12-4|few
CASSYSDAGLAGGPSYEQYF
TGTGCCAGCAGTTACTCCGACGCCGGACTAGCGGGGGGTCCCTCCTACGAGCAGTACTTC
>TRBJ1-2|NA|TRBV5-1|few
CASGLAGDYGYTF
TGCGCCAGCGGCCTCGCCGGGGACTATGGCTACACCTTC
>TRBJ1-6|TRBD1|TRBV5-8|NA
CASSIGQVYNSPLHF
TGTGCCAGCAGCATCGGACAGGTCTATAATTCACCCCTCCACTTT
>TRBJ2-3|NA|TRBV11-2|many
CASSPTGDTQYF
TGTGCCAGCAGCCCAACGGGGGATACGCAGTATTTT
>TRBJ2-3|NA|TRBV9|few
CASSVDQNTDTQYF
TGTGCCAGCAGCGTAGATCAGAACACAGATACGCAGTATTTT
>TRBJ1-6|NA|TRBV4-2|few
CASRFDSVYNSPLHF
TGTGCCAGCAGATTTGACAGTGTCTATAATTCACCCCTCCACTTT
>TRBJ2-3|TRBD2|TRBV6-2/TRBV6-3|few
CASSRDLGLAGGASTDTQYF
TGTGCCAGCAGTCGAGACCTGGGACTAGCGGGGGGAGCTAGCACAGATACGCAGTATTTT
>TRBJ2-3|TRBD2|TRBV5-1|NA
CASSSGLAGGIVNTQYF
TGCGCCAGCAGCTCCGGACTAGCGGGGGGAATCGTAAATACGCAGTATTTT
>TRBJ2-5|TRBD2|TRBV4-3|few
CASSQGLVDETQYF
TGCGCCAGCAGCCAGGGACTAGTTGACGAGACCCAGTACTTC
>TRBJ1-5|NA|TRBV7-2|NA
CASSLASSGTQPQHF
TGTGCCAGCAGCCTCGCAAGTTCGGGGACTCAGCCCCAGCATTTT
>TRBJ2-3|NA|TRBV5-1|few
CASSRKVRGDADTQYF
TGCGCCAGCAGCCGCAAAGTGAGGGGAGATGCAGATACGCAGTATTTT
>TRBJ2-5|NA|TRBV7-2|NA
CASSQSNPQYF
TGTGCCAGCAGCCAGAGTAATCCCCAGTACTTC
>TRBJ2-3|TRBD2|TRBV5-4|NA
CASSYRAGGTDTQYF
TGTGCCAGCAGTTACCGAGCGGGGGGCACAGATACGCAGTATTTT
>TRBJ1-1|NA|TRBV5-5|NA
CASSPWMGGTEAFF
TGTGCCAGCAGCCCATGGATGGGGGGCACTGAAGCTTTCTTT
>TRBJ1-3|NA|TRBV25-1|NA
CASSAAPGAGNTIYF
TGTGCCAGCTCAGCCGCACCAGGGGCGGGAAACACCATATATTTT
>TRBJ2-3|TRBD2|TRBV5-1|many
CASSYSSGGAPDTQYF
TGCGCCAGCAGCTATTCTAGCGGGGGGGCCCCAGATACGCAGTATTTT
>TRBJ1-1|NA|TRBV18|NA
CASSPGGDWGTEAFF
TGTGCCAGCTCGCCGGGCGGGGATTGGGGCACTGAAGCTTTCTTT
>TRBJ2-2|NA|TRBV29-1|few
CSVEDPTLARTGELFF
TGCAGCGTTGAAGATCCCACACTAGCCCGAACCGGGGAGCTGTTTTTT
>TRBJ1-5|NA|TRBV6-5|many
CASSRIGGPQHF
TGTGCCAGCAGTCGTATTGGGGGGCCCCAGCATTTT
>TRBJ1-1|NA|TRBV25-1|many
CASSGDRDTEAFF
TGTGCCAGCAGTGGAGACAGAGACACTGAAGCTTTCTTT
>TRBJ2-7|TRBD2|TRBV15|many
CATGVDSGSSYEQYF
TGTGCCACCGGGGTTGACAGCGGGAGCTCCTACGAGCAGTACTTC
>TRBJ2-3|TRBD2|TRBV12-3/TRBV12-4|many
CASTPRRGTTDTQYF
TGTGCCAGCACCCCCCGGCGGGGGACCACAGATACGCAGTATTTT
>TRBJ2-7|TRBD1|TRBV12-3/TRBV12-4|few
CASSLATGGHEQYF
TGTGCCAGCAGCCTCGCGACAGGGGGCCACGAGCAGTACTTC
>TRBJ2-3|NA|TRBV7-8|many
CASSLAIAGADTQYF
TGTGCCAGCAGCTTAGCGATAGCAGGGGCAGATACGCAGTATTTT
>TRBJ1-1|NA|TRBV13|NA
CASSLGQPTNTEAFF
TGTGCCAGCAGCTTAGGACAGCCCACGAACACTGAAGCTTTCTTT
>TRBJ2-3|TRBD1|TRBV11-2|few
CASSQRDRGSDTQYF
TGTGCCAGCAGCCAGAGGGACAGGGGTTCAGATACGCAGTATTTT
>TRBJ2-7|NA|TRBV2|NA
CASRLYEQYF
TGTGCCAGCAGGCTCTACGAGCAGTACTTC
>TRBJ1-1|TRBD1|TRBV6-2/TRBV6-3|few
CASRSGQGSYTEAFF
TGTGCCAGCAGGTCGGGACAGGGGAGTTACACTGAAGCTTTCTTT
>TRBJ2-1|TRBD2|TRBV20-1|NA
CSAGSSGAYNEQFF
TGCAGTGCTGGGTCTAGCGGGGCATACAATGAGCAGTTCTTC
>TRBJ1-2|TRBD1|TRBV30|many
CAWSGTGTYGYTF
TGTGCCTGGAGTGGGACAGGGACTTATGGCTACACCTTC
>TRBJ2-7|NA|TRBV5-1|many
CASSFGVSYEQYF
TGCGCCAGCAGCTTCGGGGTCTCCTACGAGCAGTACTTC
>TRBJ2-3|TRBD2|TRBV9|NA
CASSARPGLAGTDTQYF
TGTGCCAGCAGCGCACGGCCGGGACTAGCGGGGACAGATACGCAGTATTTT
>TRBJ1-2|TRBD1|TRBV5-1|NA
CASSLQGAPSYGYTF
TGCGCCAGCAGCTTACAGGGGGCACCTTCTTATGGCTACACCTTC
>TRBJ2-1|NA|TRBV9|many
CASGTVNYNEQFF
TGTGCCAGCGGGACCGTCAACTACAATGAGCAGTTCTTC
>TRBJ2-3|NA|TRBV5-1|NA
CASSLLQGPDTQYF
TGCGCCAGCAGCCTTCTACAGGGACCAGATACGCAGTATTTT
>TRBJ2-3|NA|TRBV12-3/TRBV12-4|NA
CASLRPGTDTQYF
TGTGCCAGTCTTCGGCCCGGCACAGATACGCAGTATTTT
>TRBJ1-1|TRBD1|TRBV7-3|many
CASSLTGVSTEAFF
TGTGCCAGCAGCCTGACAGGGGTGAGCACTGAAGCTTTCTTT
>TRBJ2-7|NA|TRBV5-1|many
CASSSESLYEQYF
TGCGCCAGCAGCTCGGAATCCCTCTACGAGCAGTACTTC
>TRBJ1-2|TRBD1|TRBV10-3|few
CAISDGQGDYGYTF
TGTGCCATCAGTGATGGCCAGGGGGATTATGGCTACACCTTC
>TRBJ2-3|NA|TRBV3-1|NA
CASSQEGAPDTQYF
TGTGCCAGCAGCCAAGAAGGGGCGCCAGATACGCAGTATTTT
>TRBJ2-2|TRBD2|TRBV6-5|NA
CASRRLAANTGELFF
TGTGCCAGCCGACGACTAGCCGCGAACACCGGGGAGCTGTTTTTT
>TRBJ2-4|TRBD2|TRBV2|NA
CASSGRGGTIQYF
TGTGCCAGCAGCGGCCGGGGGGGTACCATTCAGTACTTC
>TRBJ2-1|TRBD2|TRBV7-9|many
CASSSGGEDEQFF
TGTGCCAGCAGTAGCGGGGGGGAGGATGAGCAGTTCTTC
>TRBJ1-6|TRBD1|TRBV27|many
CASSPQDRHSPLHF
TGTGCCAGCAGTCCCCAGGACAGGCACTCACCCCTCCACTTT